The TCR beta chain under discussion was sequenced for a study of T cells in Graves' hyperthyroidism and ophthalmopathy. Trimming cost V 6 bases and J 7 bases, with 20 bases left between them. The CDR3 extends over 15 amino acids. Germline assignment: CDR1 SGHNT and CDR2 YYREEE (reference sequence). Amplification of TCR beta CDR3 regions was performed using RNA transcripts as template. The TCR CDR3 was amplified in a first-round RT-PCR using the HTBI primer set. From the multiplex PCR reads, TCRdb called clonotypes with MiXCR, one entry per CDR3 protein. Of about 640,000 distinct CDR3 sequences listed, less than 25% are singletons. This clonotype appeared a few times.

Source material: blood. The gene calls are TRBV5-4 and TRBJ2-1; tentative D call: TRBD2 (6 bases). The sequence was collected from a man under 40 with Graves' ophthalmopathy. CDR3 amino acids: CASNSLTGVRNEQFF. Here the CDR3 DNA reads TGTGCCAGCAACTCCCTGACGGGAGTTAGAAATGAGCAGTTCTTC.